This T cell receptor beta chain was captured by sequencing in a study of T cells in Graves' hyperthyroidism and ophthalmopathy. Fresh peripheral blood, 8 to 10 ml, was the source of the PBMCs. In its sample, this clonotype was seen many times. Amplified regions were TCR beta CDR3 sequences from RNA transcripts. Using the HTBI primer set, a first-round RT-PCR was run on the TCR CDR3. TCRdb itself ran the multiplex PCR reads through MiXCR, one entry per CDR3 protein. The sample carries some 320,000 distinct CDR3 sequences, 12% to 15% recorded once. Sequencing used blood. The TCR comes from a woman aged 40 to 49 with Graves' ophthalmopathy.

CDR3 sequence reads: CASSREWDRVNTEAFF. In nucleotides, the CDR3 is TGCGCCAGCAGCCGGGAGTGGGACAGGGTGAACACTGAAGCTTTCTTT. V is TRBV5-1 and J is TRBJ1-1; 9 bases align to TRBD1. The CDR3 consists of 16 residues. CDR1 is SGHRS and CDR2 is YFSETQ in the germline V gene. V was pared by 4 bases and J by 0 bases, with 7 bases of the junction left unmatched.